This is a list of T cell receptor beta chains from one sample in a study of cytomegalovirus exposure and HLA in healthy donors. Libraries were prepared by immunoSEQ multiplex PCR; TCRdb keeps only in-frame clonotypes and omits some of them. The data show about 56,000 clones, over 85% seen once. Sample: PBMCs. Source of these receptors: a man younger than 35 in good health and CMV-seronegative. CDR3s include the opening cysteine and the closing phenylalanine or tryptophan.

J gene,V gene,CDR3 protein
TRBJ1-2,TRBV6-1,CASSEGYGVDYGYTF
TRBJ1-1,TRBV6-5,CASSRQGSDTEAFF
TRBJ2-1,TRBV5-6,CASSPGGEADNEQFF
TRBJ2-5,TRBV13,CASREGQYQETQYF
TRBJ1-1,TRBV6-5,CASSPAGSMNTEAFF
TRBJ1-5,TRBV12-5,CASGPGTGNQPQHF
TRBJ2-1,TRBV11-3,CASSFRLAEYNEQFF
TRBJ2-7,TRBV28,CASLLRGTGGPSGRDGIPYEQYF
TRBJ2-7,TRBV6-5,CASSPTGALSYEQYF
TRBJ2-5,TRBV5-1,CASSALGAGIETQYF
TRBJ1-5,TRBV6-5,CATGEPQHF
TRBJ1-4,TRBV4-1,CASSRTGRLIEKLFF
TRBJ2-2,TRBV28,CASTGNPGGELFF
TRBJ2-5,TRBV28,CASVGADQETQYF
TRBJ2-7,TRBV9,CASSVDEAASGDEQYF
TRBJ2-2,TRBV21-1,CASSTRTDRSAGELFF
TRBJ2-6,TRBV7-9,CASTKGVQGVGGGANVLTF
TRBJ2-7,TRBV28,CASSLAGGKQYF
TRBJ2-3,TRBV28,CASSDTWGGRGDTQYF
TRBJ1-5,TRBV12-5,CASGLGVGRPQHF
TRBJ2-2,TRBV10-3,CAITGQNTGELFF
TRBJ1-1,TRBV5-1,CASSQGQPNTEAFF
TRBJ2-5,TRBV28,CASSPPGVEAQETQYF
TRBJ2-7,TRBV4-1,CASSPTGTGVYEQYF
TRBJ2-7,TRBV6-6,CASSFRQGPYEQYF
TRBJ2-5,TRBV19,CASSGSSGWETQYF
TRBJ2-7,TRBV7-9,CASSPPAPGQGAYEQYF
TRBJ2-5,TRBV7-9,CASSPISVTETQYF
TRBJ2-1,TRBV4-3,CASSQGPVQGLAGVVDEQFF
TRBJ2-3,TRBV28,CASSLVTSGRTDTQYF
TRBJ2-1,TRBV7-9,CASSRVDNEQFF
TRBJ2-1,TRBV20-1,CSARNNNEQFF
TRBJ1-4,TRBV9,CASSPRRGPNEKLFF
TRBJ2-7,TRBV7-2,CASSLVGQGNEQYF
TRBJ1-5,TRBV7-2,CASSLEPVQPQHF
TRBJ1-5,TRBV6-1,CASSEGYPGSNQPQHF
TRBJ2-7,TRBV11-2,CASSISQAGYEQYF
TRBJ1-5,TRBV27,CASSLNRAQPQHF
TRBJ1-1,TRBV7-6,CASSFDIRTGGIPEAFF
TRBJ1-5,TRBV13,CASSFGQGNQPQHF